A selection of T cell receptor beta chains follows, all from one sample in a study of PD-1 blockade in classical Hodgkin lymphoma. The protocol was immunoSEQ multiplex PCR, while the TCRdb copy is restricted to in-frame clones and leaves out a portion. The sample includes around 20,000 clones, around 86% seen only once; the top ten take about 12%. Specimen: peripheral blood mononuclear cells (PBMCs), collected before the second cycle of nivolumab. The receptors stem from a human donor with classical Hodgkin lymphoma. Each CDR3 is given with its conserved first and last residue. Each record gives: V gene, J gene, clone size, D gene, CDR3 DNA, CDR3 protein. A D gene is named only where the DNA matches it firmly. Clone size, where shown, is once, few, many, or a class for clones that have expanded.

>TRBV6-6|TRBJ1-2|NA|NA
TGTGCCAGCAGTTACGGTGGGGGGACCACCTTC
CASSYGGGTTF
>TRBV5-1|TRBJ2-1|NA|TRBD2
TGCGCCAGCAGCTTGGCTGGCGGGGGTTTCAATGAGCAGTTCTTC
CASSLAGGGFNEQFF
>TRBV5-1|TRBJ2-1|NA|NA
TGCGCCAGCAGCTTGGTGGCAGGGGGGAACAATGAGCAGTTCTTC
CASSLVAGGNNEQFF
>TRBV12-5|TRBJ2-7|NA|NA
TGTGCTAGTGGTTTAGAGTCCTACGAGCAGTACTTC
CASGLESYEQYF
>TRBV19|TRBJ2-6|NA|NA
TGTGCCAGTAGGGTCCTCTCTGGGGCCAACGTCCTGACTTTC
CASRVLSGANVLTF
>TRBV11-2|TRBJ1-6|NA|NA
TGTGCCAGCAGCTTCCAGCAGGGGCTAGGATCACCCCTCCACTTT
CASSFQQGLGSPLHF
>TRBV4-3|TRBJ2-3|once|TRBD1
TGCGCCAGCAGCCAAAACCCCGGGACAGGGGACACGCAGTATTTT
CASSQNPGTGDTQYF
>TRBV7-9|TRBJ1-2|NA|TRBD1
TGTGCCAGCAGCTTGGACAGGGGGAACTATGGCTACACCTTC
CASSLDRGNYGYTF
>TRBV7-8|TRBJ2-7|NA|NA
TGTGCCAGCAGCTTAGGGATGGGTGACGGGCAGTACTTC
CASSLGMGDGQYF
>TRBV7-9|TRBJ1-5|NA|NA
TGTGCCAGCAGCTTGGCCGAAAATCAGCCCCAGCATTTT
CASSLAENQPQHF
>TRBV5-1|TRBJ1-3|few|NA
TGCGCCAGCAGCTTGATGACTGTGAGCTCTGGAAACACCATATATTTT
CASSLMTVSSGNTIYF
>TRBV6-5|TRBJ1-1|NA|NA
TGTGCCAGCAGTTACGAAATTCAGAACACTGAAGCTTTCTTT
CASSYEIQNTEAFF
>TRBV4-2|TRBJ2-1|few|NA
TGTGCCAGCAGCCCCGGCTTAAGCTCCTACAATGAGCAGTTCTTC
CASSPGLSSYNEQFF
>TRBV5-6|TRBJ2-7|few|NA
TGTGCCAGCAGCTTCGACCTAGCCTACGAGCAGTACTTC
CASSFDLAYEQYF
>TRBV19|TRBJ1-6|NA|NA
TGTGCCAGTAGTATAGAGGCACGCGTCTCACCCCTCCACTTT
CASSIEARVSPLHF
>TRBV4-2|TRBJ2-5|NA|NA
TGTGCCAGCAGCCAAGACGCTGCGGCCCAAGAGACCCAGTACTTC
CASSQDAAAQETQYF
>TRBV4-2|TRBJ2-5|NA|NA
TGTGCCAGCAGCCCGGGGAGCAGCGGCAAAGAGACCCAGTACTTC
CASSPGSSGKETQYF
>TRBV13|TRBJ1-5|NA|NA
TGTGCCAGCAGCTTAGGGGGACACGCGGTCGGTCAGCCCCAGCATTTT
CASSLGGHAVGQPQHF
>TRBV7-9|TRBJ2-2|NA|NA
TGTGCCAGCAGCTACCAGACAGTCACCGGGGAGCTGTTTTTT
CASSYQTVTGELFF
>TRBV6-1|TRBJ2-6|few|NA
TGTGCCAGCAGTGAACTAAGACAGATAGACTCTGGGGCCAACGTCCTGACTTTC
CASSELRQIDSGANVLTF
>TRBV11-2|TRBJ2-7|once|TRBD2
TGTGCCAGCAGCTTAACTAGCGGGGGGGTTTACGAGCAGTACTTC
CASSLTSGGVYEQYF
>TRBV5-1|TRBJ1-6|NA|NA
TGCGCCAGCAGCTTGGGTAGCTATTCACCCCTCCACTTT
CASSLGSYSPLHF
>TRBV6-5|TRBJ2-7|few|TRBD2
TGTGCCACTAAAACGACTAGCCTCCCCTACGAGCAGTACTTC
CATKTTSLPYEQYF
>TRBV10-3|TRBJ2-1|NA|TRBD2
TGTGCCATCAGTGATTCCGCTAGCGGGGATTACAATGAGCAGTTCTTC
CAISDSASGDYNEQFF
>TRBV7-3|TRBJ2-1|once|NA
TGTGCCAGCAGCCGAGCAAAAAGTAACTCCTACAATGAGCAGTTCTTC
CASSRAKSNSYNEQFF
>TRBV13|TRBJ1-1|NA|TRBD1
TGTGCCAGCAGCCCCTGGGGACAGGGATTCACTGAAGCTTTCTTT
CASSPWGQGFTEAFF
>TRBV5-1|TRBJ1-3|NA|NA
TGCGCCAGCAGCTTGGGAAATGACGGAAACACCATATATTTT
CASSLGNDGNTIYF
>TRBV4-2|TRBJ2-5|NA|NA
TGTGCCAGCAGCCAAGATTACAGGGAGCAAGAGACCCAGTACTTC
CASSQDYREQETQYF
>TRBV5-1|TRBJ2-5|NA|TRBD2
TGCGCCAGCAGCTTGCCTAGCGGGGGTCTAGAGACCCAGTACTTC
CASSLPSGGLETQYF
>TRBV5-1|TRBJ2-2|NA|TRBD2
TGCGCCAGCAGCTTGGGCGGGGGGAACACCGGGGAGCTGTTTTTT
CASSLGGGNTGELFF
>TRBV5-3|TRBJ2-3|NA|TRBD2
TGTGCCAGATCATCAGAGCCGTGGACTAGCGGAGATACGCAGTATTTT
CARSSEPWTSGDTQYF
>TRBV9|TRBJ1-1|NA|NA
TGTGCCAGCAGGGGTGGGATGAACACTGAAGCTTTCTTT
CASRGGMNTEAFF
>TRBV14|TRBJ2-3|NA|TRBD2
TGTGCCAGCAGCCTATTAGCGGGGGGGCTCACAGATACGCAGTATTTT
CASSLLAGGLTDTQYF
>TRBV5-1|TRBJ2-5|NA|TRBD1
TGCGCCAGCAGCTGGGCTGGGACAGGCCAAGAGACCCAGTACTTC
CASSWAGTGQETQYF
>TRBV5-1|TRBJ2-5|NA|TRBD2
TGCGCCAGCAGCCCGGGACTAGCGGGGGGAGAGACCCAGTACTTC
CASSPGLAGGETQYF